A single sample is the source of the 9 T cell receptor beta chains below, sequenced in a study of blood T cell repertoires in COVID-19 (TCRdb year 2020). Library prep was done by the immunoSEQ multiplex PCR assay. Entries here come from immuneACCESS through TCRdb and include only in-frame sequences with V and J called. Some clones fail to appear in such tables; in the studies checked, an unresolved V gene covers under half of the shortfall, and the cause of the remainder is unknown. Recorded for this sample are about 140,000 clones; about 84% of them occurred a single time. The ten largest make up 5% to 7.5% of the sample. Specimen: peripheral blood. The receptors derive from a human donor in a cohort sampled during active COVID-19.

The chain recombines TRBV5-1 with TRBJ2-5, with TRBD1 matching over 7 bases. The germline CDR1 and CDR2 sequences are SGHRS and YFSETQ. V shed 0 bases, J shed 5 bases, and the junction held 7 bases outside the gene matches. This CDR3 region has 15 residues. This CDR3 reads CASSLARPGGETQYF. As DNA, the CDR3 is TGCGCCAGCAGCTTGGCGCGGCCAGGGGGTGAGACCCAGTACTTC.

V is TRBV2 and J is TRBJ2-2, with 11 bases identical to TRBD2. Germline-derived CDR1 and CDR2 are SNHLY and FYNNEI. The CDR3 length is 15 residues. J gave up 7 bases and V 4 bases, and 5 bases lay outside the gene matches. CDR3 sequence (DNA): TGTGCCAGCAGTGTAGGACTAGCGGGTAACGGGGAGCTGTTTTTT. Translating it yields CASSVGLAGNGELFF.

CDR3 loop: CASRREGTSGAYTQYF. The CDR3 region has the DNA TGCGCCAGCAGACGGGAAGGGACTAGCGGGGCCTATACGCAGTATTTT. This sequence joins TRBV5-1 and TRBJ2-3; 13 positions match TRBD2. The length of the CDR3 is 16 residues. After removal of 5 bases from V and 7 bases from J, the junction contained 10 bases not matched to a gene. Per germline, CDR1 SGHRS and CDR2 YFSETQ.

The chain links TRBV6-6 to TRBJ2-7; the match to TRBD2 covers 10 bases. The CDR3 is made up of 17 amino acids. Germline V gene data show CDR1 as MNHNY and CDR2 as SVGAGI (reference sequence). Trimming took 5 bases from V and 6 from J; bases not matched to a gene: 16. The CDR3: CASSRLSGGTSGGEQYF. As DNA, the CDR3 is TGTGCCAGCAGTCGCCTTAGCGGGGGGACCTCAGGGGGCGAGCAGTACTTC.

This chain joins TRBV6-6 and TRBJ2-4, with 8 bases that match TRBD1. The J segment lost 1 base and the V segment lost 5 bases, leaving 13 bases of the junction unmatched. The CDR3 is 18 amino acids. Germline V CDR1 and CDR2: MNHNY, SVGAGI (reference sequence). The DNA for the CDR3 is TGTGCCAGCAGTCAGGACAGGGAAGGGGACCGGGCCAAAAACATTCAGTACTTC. It specifies CASSQDREGDRAKNIQYF.

The chain has TRBV11-3 and TRBJ2-5; D possibly corresponds to TRBD2 (5 bases). This CDR3 is 14 amino acids long. CDR1 and CDR2 from the germline V gene are SGHNT and YENEEA. Deletions cut 1 base from V and 0 bases from J, with 6 bases between. CDR3 amino acids: CASSLGGYQETQYF. CDR3 bases: TGTGCCAGCAGCTTAGGAGGGTACCAAGAGACCCAGTACTTC.

The rearrangement joins TRBV4-1 to TRBJ1-5, with D perhaps matching TRBD1 (6 bases). Germline V CDR1 and CDR2: MGHRA, YSYEKL. V shed 4 bases and J shed 0 bases, with 16 bases lying between them. The CDR3 has 17 amino acids. The chain's CDR3 is CASSPTQGWNSNQPQHF. As DNA, the CDR3 is TGCGCCAGCAGCCCAACACAGGGTTGGAATAGCAATCAGCCCCAGCATTTT.

The V call is TRBV6-1, the J call TRBJ1-5, with 8 nucleotides matching TRBD1. J gave up 6 bases and V 8 bases, and 9 bases lay outside the gene matches. The CDR3 sequence is 14 residues long. Germline V gene lookup returns CDR1 MNHNS and CDR2 SASEGT. The chain's CDR3 is CASLGGQEIQPQHF. CDR3 nucleotides: TGTGCCAGCTTGGGGGGACAGGAAATTCAGCCCCAGCATTTT.

The chain combines TRBV5-1 with TRBJ2-3, with 11 bases aligning to TRBD2. Germline values: CDR1 SGHRS, CDR2 YFSETQ. Germline trimming cut 3 bases from V and 4 bases from J; bases unmatched to any gene: 7. The CDR3 totals 16 residues. Written as DNA, the CDR3 is TGCGCCAGCAGCTCCTTAGCGGGGGGGCAGGCAGATACGCAGTATTTT. Amino acid sequence: CASSSLAGGQADTQYF.